The clone carrying this TCR beta chain was counted at least ten times. Treatment of any kind had been given to no patient before thyroid surgery. Via MiXCR, TCRdb re-called the PCR reads. The sample shows roughly 30,000 clones, roughly 30% of them seen only once. The sample is drawn from a study of metastatic and nonmetastatic thyroid tumors. Germline-derived CDR1 and CDR2 are DFQATT and SNEGSKA (reference sequence). The CDR3 covers 11 residues. V was shortened by 6 bases and J by 7 bases, with 12 bases between the two germline ends. The J gene is TRBJ1-1, the V gene TRBV20-1; D is unresolved. The sequence was obtained from a female donor with papillary thyroid cancer or a benign thyroid nodule (not recorded which). Some clones in this sample may be carry-over from other donors' samples. Material for sequencing was blood. CDR3: CSAPYPDEAFF. As DNA, the CDR3 is TGCAGTGCCCCTTATCCAGATGAAGCTTTCTTT.